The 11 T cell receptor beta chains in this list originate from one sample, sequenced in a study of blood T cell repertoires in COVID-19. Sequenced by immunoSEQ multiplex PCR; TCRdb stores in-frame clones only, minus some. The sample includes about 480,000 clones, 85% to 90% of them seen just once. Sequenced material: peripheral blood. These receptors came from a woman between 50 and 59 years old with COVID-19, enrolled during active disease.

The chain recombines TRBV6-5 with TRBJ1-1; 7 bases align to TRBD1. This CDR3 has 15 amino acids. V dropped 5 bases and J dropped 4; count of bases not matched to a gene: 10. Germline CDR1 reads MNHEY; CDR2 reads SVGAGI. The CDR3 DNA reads TGTGCCAGCAGTAGATCCAGGGGGAGCGCCACTGAAGCTTTCTTT. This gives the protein CASSRSRGSATEAFF.

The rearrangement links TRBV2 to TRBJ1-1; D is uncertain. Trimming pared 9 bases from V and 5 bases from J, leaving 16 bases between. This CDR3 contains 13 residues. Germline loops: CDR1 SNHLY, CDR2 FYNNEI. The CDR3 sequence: CASERGLGTEAFF. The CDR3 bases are TGTGCCAGTGAGCGCGGGCTGGGAACTGAAGCTTTCTTT. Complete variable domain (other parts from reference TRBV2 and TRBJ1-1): EPEVTQTPSHQVTQMGQEVILRCVPISNHLYFYWYRQILGQKVEFLVSFYNNEISEKSEIFDDQFSVERPDGSNFTLKIRSTKLEDSAMYFCASERGLGTEAFFGQGTRLTVV.

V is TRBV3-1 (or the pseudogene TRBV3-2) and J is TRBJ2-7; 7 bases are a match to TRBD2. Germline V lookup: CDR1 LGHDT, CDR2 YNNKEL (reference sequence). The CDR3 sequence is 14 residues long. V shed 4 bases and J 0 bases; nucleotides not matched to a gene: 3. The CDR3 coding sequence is TGTGCCAGCAGCCCATGGACTAGCTCCTACGAGCAGTACTTC. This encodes CASSPWTSSYEQYF.

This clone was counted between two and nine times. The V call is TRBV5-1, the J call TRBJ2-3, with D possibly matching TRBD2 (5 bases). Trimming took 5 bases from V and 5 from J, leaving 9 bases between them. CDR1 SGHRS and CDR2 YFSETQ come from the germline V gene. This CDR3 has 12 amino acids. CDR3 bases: TGCGCCAGCAGTAATGGAGGAGATACGCAGTATTTT. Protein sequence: CASSNGGDTQYF.

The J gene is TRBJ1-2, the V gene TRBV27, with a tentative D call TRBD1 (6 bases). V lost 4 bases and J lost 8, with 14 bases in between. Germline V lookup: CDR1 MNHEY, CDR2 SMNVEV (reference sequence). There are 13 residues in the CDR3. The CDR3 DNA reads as TGTGCCAGCAGTTCTCGGGGGGCGGGAGGCTACACCTTC. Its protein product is CASSSRGAGGYTF.

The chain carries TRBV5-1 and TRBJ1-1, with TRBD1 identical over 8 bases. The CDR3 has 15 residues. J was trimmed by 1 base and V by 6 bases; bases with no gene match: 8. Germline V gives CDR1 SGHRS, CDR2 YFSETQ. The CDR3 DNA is TGCGCCAGCAACCTACCCGACAGGGGGAACACTGAAGCTTTCTTT. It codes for CASNLPDRGNTEAFF.

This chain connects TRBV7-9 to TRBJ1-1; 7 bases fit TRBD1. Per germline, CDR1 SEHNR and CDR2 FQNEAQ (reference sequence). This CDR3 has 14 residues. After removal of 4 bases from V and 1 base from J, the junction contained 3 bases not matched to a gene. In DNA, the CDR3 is TGTGCCAGCAGCTCCGGGACAGCGAACACTGAAGCTTTCTTT. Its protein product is CASSSGTANTEAFF.

The CDR3 DNA reads TGTGCCAGCAGTGAAGCCGCAGGGGCTATCGGCACAGATACGCAGTATTTT. This gives the protein CASSEAAGAIGTDTQYF. This rearrangement joins TRBV6-1 to TRBJ2-3, with D perhaps TRBD1 (6 bases). Germline V lookup: CDR1 MNHNS, CDR2 SASEGT. The CDR3 has 17 residues. The V and J ends lost 0 bases and 1 base respectively, with 14 bases between them.

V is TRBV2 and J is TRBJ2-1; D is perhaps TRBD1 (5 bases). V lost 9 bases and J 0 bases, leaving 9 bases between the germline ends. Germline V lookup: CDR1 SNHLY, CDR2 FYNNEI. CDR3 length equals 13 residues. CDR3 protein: CARRQSSYNEQFF. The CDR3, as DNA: TGTGCCAGAAGACAGAGCTCCTACAATGAGCAGTTCTTC.

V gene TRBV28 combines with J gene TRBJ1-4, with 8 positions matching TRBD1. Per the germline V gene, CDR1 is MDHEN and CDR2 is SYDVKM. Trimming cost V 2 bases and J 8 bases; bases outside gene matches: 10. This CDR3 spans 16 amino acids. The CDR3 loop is CASSLDRTGWGEKLFF. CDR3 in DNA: TGTGCCAGCAGTTTAGACCGGACAGGGTGGGGCGAAAAACTGTTTTTT.

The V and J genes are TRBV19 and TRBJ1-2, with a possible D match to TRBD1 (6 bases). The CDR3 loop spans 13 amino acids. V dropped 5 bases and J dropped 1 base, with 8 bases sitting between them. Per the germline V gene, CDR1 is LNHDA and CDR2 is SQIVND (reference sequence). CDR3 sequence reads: CASSQGFNYGYTF. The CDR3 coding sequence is TGTGCCAGTAGTCAGGGGTTTAACTATGGCTACACCTTC.